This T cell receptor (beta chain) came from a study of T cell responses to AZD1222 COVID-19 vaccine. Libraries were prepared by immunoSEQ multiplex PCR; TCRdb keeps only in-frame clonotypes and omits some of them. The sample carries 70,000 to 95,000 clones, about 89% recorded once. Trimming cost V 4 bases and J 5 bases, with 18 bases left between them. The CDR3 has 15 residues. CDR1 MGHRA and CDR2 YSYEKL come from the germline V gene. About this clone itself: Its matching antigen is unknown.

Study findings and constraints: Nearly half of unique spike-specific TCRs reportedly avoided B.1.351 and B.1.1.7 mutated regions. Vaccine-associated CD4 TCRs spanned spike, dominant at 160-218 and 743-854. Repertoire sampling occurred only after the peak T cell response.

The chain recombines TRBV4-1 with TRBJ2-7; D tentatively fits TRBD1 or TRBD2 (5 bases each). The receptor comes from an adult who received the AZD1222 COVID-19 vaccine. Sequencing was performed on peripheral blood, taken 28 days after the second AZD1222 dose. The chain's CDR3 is CASSPLGQAGHEQYF. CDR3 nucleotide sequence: TGCGCCAGCAGCCCCCTGGGGCAGGCGGGCCACGAGCAGTACTTC.